Listed below are T cell receptor beta chains from one sample, sequenced in a study of cytomegalovirus exposure and HLA in healthy donors. Assay: immunoSEQ multiplex PCR; the TCRdb copy retains only in-frame clones and omits some. The sample table includes around 100,000 clones. Sequenced sample: PBMCs. These receptors came from a man between 45 and 60 years old in good health and CMV-seronegative. Each CDR3 is given with its conserved first and last residue. Each record gives: J gene, V gene, D gene, CDR3 protein. D genes are given only for firm matches.

>TRBJ2-3|TRBV13|TRBD2
CASTPRREVSADTQYF
>TRBJ2-2|TRBV7-9|TRBD1
CASSDRVRLAGELFF
>TRBJ2-7|TRBV29-1|-
CSVRTPSSYEQYF
>TRBJ1-2|TRBV6-1|-
CASSEWQGKYTF
>TRBJ2-5|TRBV6-6|TRBD2
CASSYPLAGGQETQYF
>TRBJ1-3|TRBV19|-
CASSIGTSSGNTIYF
>TRBJ2-1|TRBV4-1|TRBD2
CASSPTSGGAYEQFF
>TRBJ2-3|TRBV6-1|TRBD2
CASSHLGLADTQYF
>TRBJ1-5|TRBV4-3|-
CASSRGVNQPQHF
>TRBJ2-7|TRBV5-1|-
CASSLEQVGSYEQYF
>TRBJ1-1|TRBV5-1|-
CASSLFSGDTEAFF
>TRBJ2-7|TRBV19|TRBD1
CASKERQGYEQYF
>TRBJ2-7|TRBV4-1|TRBD2
CASSQARGIAGGVESYEQYF